The clone carrying this T cell receptor (beta chain) was seen a handful of times. Its cognate antigen is unknown. From the 5' RACE reads, TCRdb called clonotypes with MiXCR, one entry per CDR3 protein. The table shows a few hundred thousand distinct CDR3 sequences, with about a sixth occurring only once. The sample comes from a study of T-cell memory formation after mild COVID-19. Study summary: Across donors, TCR clusters were largely donor specific.

Study-wide findings and caveats: Later expanders leaned CD4+, whereas clones that contracted between day 15 and 85 were balanced CD4/CD8. Cross-reactive memory apparently joined, as some responding clones appeared in pre-infection memory.

This receptor was taken from a man aged 18 to 30 who had mild COVID-19 (a few samples of this study predate the infection). Cell type and time point are not known. Sequencing was performed on PBMCs or a T cell subset sorted from them (not recorded which).

In DNA, the CDR3 is TGTGCCAGCAGCTCGACATTAAGGCAAGAGACCCAGTACTTC. Translation gives CASSSTLRQETQYF. V gene TRBV7-9 combines with J gene TRBJ2-5; no clear D. CDR3 size: 14 residues. Trimming pared 4 bases from V and 2 bases from J, leaving 11 bases between. Germline assignment: CDR1 SEHNR and CDR2 FQNEAQ (reference sequence).